What follows are 30 T cell receptor beta chains derived from one specimen sequenced in a study of T-cell memory formation after mild COVID-19. From the 5' RACE reads, TCRdb called clonotypes with MiXCR, one entry per CDR3 protein. The data hold about 250,000 distinct CDR3 sequences, with roughly 18% observed a single time. Sequencing input: PBMCs or a T cell subset sorted from them (not recorded which). The receptors derive from a young man who had mild COVID-19 (a few samples of this study predate the infection). Cell type and time point are not known.

The V gene is TRBV5-1, the J gene TRBJ2-1; 14 positions agree with TRBD2. Trimming took 4 bases from V and 3 from J; bases not matched to a gene: 6. The V gene's germline CDR1 is SGHRS and CDR2 YFSETQ. This CDR3 is 17 amino acids long. This CDR3 is CASSPGLAGAYYNEQFF. The CDR3 DNA sequence: TGCGCCAGCAGCCCGGGACTAGCGGGGGCCTACTACAATGAGCAGTTCTTC. Using reference TRBV5-1 and TRBJ2-1 for the parts outside the CDR3, the full variable domain is KAGVTQTPRYLIKTRGQQVTLSCSPISGHRSVSWYQQTPGQGLQFLFEYFSETQRNKGNFPGRFSGRQFSNSRSEMNVSTLELGDSALYLCASSPGLAGAYYNEQFFGPGTRLTVL.

This clonotype has more than one count but fewer than ten. This chain uses TRBV12-3 or TRBV12-4 with TRBJ2-2; D gene ambiguous. CDR3 length: 12 amino acids. Deletions cut 6 bases from V and 5 bases from J, with 7 bases between. CDR3 in DNA: TGTGCCAGCAGGGGTAGGACCGGGGAGCTGTTTTTT. Its translation is CASRGRTGELFF.

The rearrangement links TRBV7-9 to TRBJ2-1; D uncertain. V gave up 2 bases and J gave up 7 bases, with 9 bases separating them. The germline CDR1 and CDR2 sequences are SEHNR and FQNEAQ (reference sequence). The CDR3 consists of 13 residues. CDR3 in DNA: TGTGCCAGCAGCTTATTAAGTCAGAATGAGCAGTTCTTC. Protein sequence: CASSLLSQNEQFF.

CDR3 residues: CASSSTGALEKLFF. CDR3 DNA: TGTGCCAGCAGCTCGACAGGGGCACTAGAAAAACTGTTTTTT. This chain connects TRBV7-8 to TRBJ1-4; TRBD1 matches 8 bases. From germline, CDR1 is SGHVS and CDR2 FQNEAQ. The ends lost 4 bases at V and 8 bases at J; junction bases unmatched: 6. The CDR3 is 14 amino acids.

This sequence joins TRBV12-1 and TRBJ2-2; TRBD2, the table's D call, lacks a check against the DNA. TRBV12-1 is labeled a pseudogene. The CDR3 contains 15 residues. DNA for the CDR3: TGTGCCAGCAGCCCGGGACTAGGAAACACCGGGGAGCTGTTTTTT. Residues: CASSPGLGNTGELFF.

This chain connects TRBV24-1 to TRBJ1-2; D is ambiguous. V was clipped by 1 base and J by 11 bases, with 16 bases between them. In germline, CDR1 is KGHDR, CDR2 SFDVKD. The length of the CDR3 is 14 residues. CDR3 nucleotide sequence: TGTGCCACCAGTGATTTCAAGACACGACACGGGTACACCTTC. Its protein product is CATSDFKTRHGYTF.

This sequence joins TRBV28 and TRBJ1-3, with TRBD1 matching over 7 bases. Germline loops: CDR1 MDHEN, CDR2 SYDVKM. V lost 6 bases to trimming and J lost 4 bases; unmatched junction nucleotides: 12. The CDR3 spans 16 residues. CDR3 protein: CASSPTSDRDGNTIYF. As DNA, the CDR3 is TGTGCCAGCAGCCCTACCAGCGACAGGGACGGAAACACCATATATTTT.

This clonotype was detected only a few times. This chain uses TRBV7-8 with TRBJ2-4; the D gene is possibly TRBD2 (6 bases). CDR3 length: 12 residues. V was cut by 8 bases and J by 6 bases, with 11 bases left in between. Germline V gene data show CDR1 as SGHVS and CDR2 as FQNEAQ. In DNA form, the CDR3 reads TGTGCCAGCGGAGGGTTGGGAAACATTCAGTACTTC. This codes for CASGGLGNIQYF.

This clonotype was counted between two and nine times. This rearrangement joins TRBV5-1 to TRBJ2-5; D is possibly TRBD1 or TRBD2 (6 bases each). Germline CDR1 is SGHRS and CDR2 is YFSETQ. This CDR3 contains 16 residues. V lost 0 bases to trimming and J lost 4 bases, with 16 bases between them. Here the CDR3 DNA reads TGCGCCAGCAGCTTGGTACCATGGGGGGCAGGAGAGACCCAGTACTTC. This sequence encodes CASSLVPWGAGETQYF.

This clonotype has a handful of counts. This chain links TRBV15 with TRBJ2-1; 7 bases are shared with TRBD2. The CDR3 loop spans 16 amino acids. V shed 0 bases and J 3 bases; nucleotides not matched to a gene: 5. CDR1 is LNHNV, CDR2 YYDKDF, per germline (reference sequence). CDR3 sequence (DNA): TGTGCCACCAGCAGAGATAAGGCGGGGGTCTACAATGAGCAGTTCTTC. Translation: CATSRDKAGVYNEQFF.

This clonotype has only a few counts. The CDR3 DNA sequence: TGCGCCAGCAGCCCGTCCGGGGGGCCGGGGAACACTGAAGCTTTCTTT. Amino acids: CASSPSGGPGNTEAFF. V gene TRBV5-1 combines with J gene TRBJ1-1; tentatively, D is TRBD1 (6 bases). Germline assignment: CDR1 SGHRS and CDR2 YFSETQ. V shed 4 bases and J shed 1 base, with 17 bases lying between them. The CDR3 loop spans 16 amino acids.

This clonotype has more than one count but fewer than ten. This chain joins TRBV6-6 and TRBJ1-5; perhaps TRBD1 as D (5 bases). The germline V gene has CDR1 MNHNY and CDR2 SVGAGI (reference sequence). The CDR3 contains 15 residues. Between the trimmed V and J ends, which lost 2 bases and 2 bases, there was a span of 10 bases. The CDR3 coding sequence is TGTGCCAGCAGTTACGGGGACCTAGGCAATCAGCCCCAGCATTTT. Protein product: CASSYGDLGNQPQHF.

The chain has TRBV28 and TRBJ2-7, with D perhaps TRBD2 (5 bases). Between the trimmed V and J ends, which lost 6 bases and 2 bases, there was a span of 8 bases. This CDR3 spans 12 amino acids. The germline gives CDR1 MDHEN, CDR2 SYDVKM. The CDR3, as DNA: TGTGCCAGCAGCGGGGAAACCTACGAGCAGTACGTC. Encoded protein: CASSGETYEQYV.

This clonotype has more than one count but fewer than ten. The chain uses TRBV4-2 and TRBJ1-3; TRBD1 might be the D (6 bases). CDR1 and CDR2 (germline): LGHNA, YNFKEQ. Trimming removed 2 bases at V and 3 bases at J, with 11 bases between. The CDR3 covers 15 residues. The CDR3 spells CASSQQGPYGNTIYF. CDR3 bases: TGTGCCAGCAGCCAACAGGGGCCCTATGGAAACACCATATATTTT.

The gene calls are TRBV5-6 and TRBJ2-1; 8 nucleotides match TRBD2. This CDR3 contains 15 residues. The V gene's germline CDR1 is SGHDT and CDR2 YYEEEE. The junction had 10 bases not matched to a gene; V was cut back by 4 bases and J by 7 bases. The CDR3 spells CASSPGGALGNEQFF. The DNA for the CDR3 is TGTGCCAGCAGCCCCGGGGGGGCTCTAGGGAATGAGCAGTTCTTC.

V is TRBV7-3 and J is TRBJ2-7; 7 bases fit TRBD1. Germline values: CDR1 SGHTA, CDR2 FQGTGA. This CDR3 has 14 residues. V gave up 2 bases and J gave up 7 bases; unmatched junction bases: 8. The CDR3 DNA reads as TGTGCCAGCAGCTTACAACAGGGGAGTCTAGAGCAGTACTTC. Translation gives CASSLQQGSLEQYF.

This clonotype was detected a few times. This chain uses TRBV7-9 with TRBJ2-7; no definite D call. V gave up 3 bases and J gave up 2 bases, with 11 bases separating them. CDR3 length: 14 amino acids. Germline V gene data show CDR1 as SEHNR and CDR2 as FQNEAQ (reference sequence). CDR3 nucleotide sequence: TGTGCCAGCAGCTTCGGTGGGCAGACCTACGAGCAGTACGTC. Protein product: CASSFGGQTYEQYV.

This clonotype was seen only a few times. The CDR3 loop is CASSLDADSPLHF. The CDR3 nucleotides read TGTGCCAGCAGCTTAGATGCGGATTCACCCCTCCACTTT. V is TRBV7-9 and J is TRBJ1-6; D ambiguous. The germline V and J ends were trimmed by 1 base and 8 bases, with 6 bases remaining between them. CDR3 length: 13 residues. Germline loops: CDR1 SEHNR, CDR2 FQNEAQ (reference sequence).

This chain links TRBV4-3 with TRBJ2-2; unclear D gene. The V end was cut by 0 bases, the J end by 2 bases, with 10 bases between. The CDR3 has 16 residues. Per germline, CDR1 LGHNA and CDR2 YSLEER. CDR3 amino acids: CASSQDAFGNTGELFF. CDR3 bases: TGCGCCAGCAGCCAAGATGCATTTGGAAACACCGGGGAGCTGTTTTTT.

In this sample, this clonotype turned up many times. The V and J genes are TRBV12-3 or TRBV12-4 and TRBJ2-5, with D tentatively TRBD1 (5 bases). The CDR3 runs to 14 residues. V lost 7 bases, J lost 4 bases, and 16 bases lay in between. The CDR3 nucleotides are TGTGCCAGCACCTCCGCAGGGTTGATAGAGACCCAGTACTTC. This translates into CASTSAGLIETQYF.

The chain uses TRBV13 and TRBJ1-5, with 7 nucleotides matching TRBD1. The CDR3 consists of 16 residues. After removal of 5 bases from V and 4 bases from J, the junction contained 11 bases not matched to a gene. Per the germline V gene, CDR1 is PRHDT and CDR2 is FYEKMQ (reference sequence). The DNA for the CDR3 is TGTGCCAGCAGCGGGTTCGCCAGGGGGGGAAATCAGCCCCAGCATTTT. Its protein is CASSGFARGGNQPQHF.

The chain combines TRBV4-3 with TRBJ2-1; D may be TRBD2 (5 bases). Germline values: CDR1 LGHNA, CDR2 YSLEER. Trimming removed 5 bases from V and 10 bases from J, with 12 bases in between. CDR3 length: 12 amino acids. CDR3 residues: CASSSYTGEQFF. The CDR3 nucleotides read TGCGCCAGCAGCTCATACACGGGAGAGCAGTTCTTC.

This clonotype was observed many times. This chain uses TRBV5-1 with TRBJ2-5, with D perhaps TRBD2 (6 bases). Germline values: CDR1 SGHRS, CDR2 YFSETQ. The CDR3 loop spans 13 amino acids. Trimming shortened V by 2 bases and J by 5 bases, and 10 bases separated the two germline ends. CDR3 sequence reads: CASSFAGLETQYF. The DNA of the CDR3 is TGCGCCAGCAGCTTCGCGGGGCTTGAGACCCAGTACTTC. The whole variable domain, filled in from reference TRBV5-1 and TRBJ2-5, reads KAGVTQTPRYLIKTRGQQVTLSCSPISGHRSVSWYQQTPGQGLQFLFEYFSETQRNKGNFPGRFSGRQFSNSRSEMNVSTLELGDSALYLCASSFAGLETQYFGPGTRLLVL.

The genes are TRBV11-2 and TRBJ2-1; perhaps D is TRBD1 or TRBD2 (6 bases each). V was clipped by 5 bases and J by 2 bases, with 19 bases between them. The CDR3 runs to 17 residues. The germline V gene has CDR1 SGHAT and CDR2 FQNNGV. The CDR3 DNA reads as TGTGCCAGCAGCCCCCCAGGCAGAGGGGGGACCTACAATGAGCAGTTCTTC. Protein sequence: CASSPPGRGGTYNEQFF.

V gene TRBV7-9 combines with J gene TRBJ1-2, with 7 bases fitting TRBD1. CDR3 length: 14 amino acids. Germline V lookup: CDR1 SEHNR, CDR2 FQNEAQ (reference sequence). J was trimmed by 6 bases and V by 5 bases; bases with no gene match: 9. The DNA for the CDR3 is TGTGCCAGCAGCACGAGACAGGGTGGGGATGGCTACACCTTC. Translating it yields CASSTRQGGDGYTF.

The gene calls are TRBV28 and TRBJ1-2; no clear D gene. V lost 4 bases and J 8 bases, leaving 14 bases between the germline ends. From germline, CDR1 is MDHEN and CDR2 SYDVKM. The CDR3 spans 13 residues. CDR3 residues: CASSSHAPPGYTF. In DNA form, the CDR3 reads TGTGCCAGCAGTTCCCATGCCCCCCCCGGCTACACCTTC.

Only a few counts were recorded for this clonotype. This chain links TRBV7-2 with TRBJ2-1; TRBD2 agrees at 11 bases. This CDR3 has 16 residues. Losses at the gene ends were 0 bases for V and 9 bases for J; bases not matched to a gene: 7. Germline CDR1 is SGHTA and CDR2 is FQGNSA. DNA of the CDR3: TGTGCCAGCAGCTTAGCGGCCGGGACTAGCGGCACTGAGCAGTTCTTC. Translated: CASSLAAGTSGTEQFF.

The rearrangement joins TRBV7-2 to TRBJ1-2; a possible D gene is TRBD1 (5 bases). Trimming shortened V by 11 bases and J by 4 bases, and 20 bases separated the two germline ends. The CDR3 consists of 14 residues. Germline V gene data show CDR1 as SGHTA and CDR2 as FQGNSA. The CDR3 DNA follows: TGTGCCTACAACGTCGATGACAGCTCCTATGGCTACACCTTC. This sequence encodes CAYNVDDSSYGYTF.

The CDR3 coding sequence is TGTGCCAGCAGTACAAACGGGGGCTACCCCCCTGGGGAGCTGTTTTTT. Translating gives CASSTNGGYPPGELFF. This chain connects TRBV7-3 to TRBJ2-2, with D possibly called TRBD1 or TRBD2 (6 bases each). The germline V and J ends were trimmed by 6 bases and 8 bases, with 22 bases remaining between them. CDR1 is SGHTA, CDR2 FQGTGA, per germline. The CDR3 runs 16 residues. Together with reference TRBV7-3 and TRBJ2-2, the CDR3 gives the full variable domain: GAGVSQTPSNKVTEKGKYVELRCDPISGHTALYWYRQSLGQGPEFLIYFQGTGAADDSGLPNDRFFAVRPEGSVSTLKIQRTERGDSAVYLCASSTNGGYPPGELFFGEGSRLTVL.

As DNA, the CDR3 is TGTGCCAGCAGTGAAGTGGGGTCCGGGTTAGACGATGGCTACACCTTC. Its translation: CASSEVGSGLDDGYTF. The genes are TRBV6-1 and TRBJ1-2; D is unclear. The CDR3 is made up of 16 amino acids. V was shortened by 1 base and J by 6 bases, with 18 bases between the two germline ends. CDR1 is MNHNS, CDR2 SASEGT, per germline.